This T cell receptor beta chain derives from a study of blood T cells in healthy people across ages. Study information: Through template switching, about one barcoded beta molecule was captured per two T cells, as measured in model experiments. Notes on the study in general: What prevented conclusive comparison of naive and antigen-experienced cells was that PBMCs were unsorted.

PBMCs, at least 6.5 million per sample, were isolated. Through a sample-barcoded 5' primer and a J-beta primer mix, a second PCR was run for roughly 7 to 11 cycles. Carrying 12 random nucleotides, a template-switch adaptor labeled each individual cDNA molecule. TCRdb itself ran the 5' RACE reads through MiXCR, one entry per CDR3 protein. Found here are roughly 930,000 distinct CDR3 sequences, under 50% of them singletons; the top ten hold under 15%. This CDR3 is 13 amino acids long. Trimming removed 4 bases at V and 3 bases at J, with 10 bases between. CDR1 and CDR2 (germline): MGHDK, SYGVNS. As to this clonotype: The antigen remains unidentified.

This clonotype was obtained from a man aged 25 to 40 in good health. The sample was blood. The chain combines TRBV25-1 with TRBJ2-7, with D perhaps TRBD1 or TRBD2 (6 bases each). CDR3 in amino acids: CASSAQGGYEQYF. The DNA of the CDR3 is TGTGCCAGCAGTGCACAGGGAGGCTACGAGCAGTACTTC.